This T cell receptor (beta chain) appears in the sequencing data of a study of vaccination effects on CD4 cells after COVID-19. ViraFEST used viral peptide pools to expand antigen-specific CD4+ T cells before sequencing. Culture proceeded for approximately 10 days, and CD4+ T cells were then isolated. Participants were given two doses of BNT162b2 or mRNA-1273 vaccine. Sequencing used immunoSEQ multiplex PCR; TCRdb keeps in-frame clones, though not all of them. The table has about 29,000 clones, roughly 74% seen once; the top ten hold around a sixth. To note about this clone: As yet, its antigen is unknown.

This TCR derives from a human donor who received a COVID-19 vaccine. The sequenced sample was CD4+ T cells from PBMCs cultured with HCoV-OC43 spike peptides, obtained after COVID-19 vaccination. Subset defined: HCoV-OC43 spike overlapping peptide pool stimulation.

CDR3 coding DNA: TGCGCCAGATGGACAGGGGGCCTTCTGCCCCTCCACTTT. As protein: CARWTGGLLPLHF. The chain uses TRBV10-1 and TRBJ1-6, with TRBD1 identical over 11 bases. The CDR3 loop spans 13 amino acids. The germline V gene encodes CDR1 WNHNN and CDR2 SYGVQD (reference sequence). V gave up 9 bases and J gave up 13 bases; unmatched junction bases: 8.